What follows is one TCR beta chain and its context. This sample was included in a study of shared clonotypes between healthy human individuals. V was pared by 3 bases and J by 4 bases, with 4 bases of the junction left unmatched. The CDR3 spans 15 residues. CDR1 is LNHDA, CDR2 SQIVND, per germline (reference sequence). Assay: immunoSEQ multiplex PCR; the TCRdb copy retains only in-frame clones and omits some. The repertoire holds roughly 1,600,000 clones, with about 98.5% as singletons. V and J are TRBV19 and TRBJ1-5; 9 bases line up with TRBD1. Sequences were obtained from naive CD4+ T cells sorted from blood. As for subset: CD45RA+ positively selected. The receptor was isolated from a man under 40 in good health. The CDR3 nucleotides read TGTGCCAGTAGTATCATAGGACAGGGGAATCAGCCCCAGCATTTT. Encoded protein: CASSIIGQGNQPQHF.